What follows are 23 T cell receptor delta chains derived from one specimen sequenced in a study of gamma-delta T cells after stem cell transplantation. TCRdb called clones anew from the RT-PCR reads with CATT. The sample includes around 1,600 delta-chain clones, under 7% seen only once; the top ten take more than 55%. The sequenced sample consisted of gamma-delta T cells. These TCRs come from a human donor. It is not recorded whose cells these are; they may come from a transplant donor.

This clone was seen more than once but under ten times. TCRdb's protein, taken from a much larger clone, differs from this DNA's translation at residue 14, likely owing to a read error; the protein displayed comes from the DNA. The chain couples TRDV1 to TRDJ1, with D tentatively TRDD3 (6 bases). This CDR3 contains 19 residues. Trimming removed 0 bases at V and 3 bases at J, with 23 bases between. Per the germline V gene, CDR1 is TSWWSYY and CDR2 is QGS. The CDR3 coding sequence is TGTGCTCTTGGGGAACTAAACCCCCCGCGGATACTGGACGCCGATAAACTCATCTTT. Amino acid sequence: CALGELNPPRILDADKLIF.

This clone was detected a few times. CDR3 sequence: CACDTVGDTKATDKLIF. CDR3 in DNA: TGTGCCTGTGACACGGTAGGGGATACTAAGGCAACCGATAAACTCATCTTT. The V and J genes are TRDV2 and TRDJ1, with TRDD3 matching 8 bases. The germline CDR1 and CDR2 sequences are GEAIGNYY and EKD. The CDR3 runs 17 residues. V lost 1 base to trimming and J lost 2 bases; unmatched junction nucleotides: 11.

Comments on this clone: TCRdb's protein for this DNA is that of a much larger clone and differs from the translation at residue 14, likely a read error; the protein shown is the DNA translation. The rearrangement links TRDV1 to TRDJ1; TRDD3 agrees at 11 bases. CDR3 length equals 16 residues. Germline CDR1 reads TSWWSYY; CDR2 reads QGS. CDR3: CALGRYWGIDTDKPIF. CDR3 coding DNA: TGTGCTCTTGGCCGCTACTGGGGGATAGATACCGATAAACCCATCTTT.

As to this clone: A single base is all that separates this from a far larger clone, so a read error is likely. This sample also contains other DNA sequences that code for the same CDR3. The chain is built from TRDV2 and TRDJ1; TRDD3 matches 8 bases. This CDR3 is built from 19 residues. Germline CDR1 GEAIGNYY, CDR2 EKD. DNA for the CDR3: TGTGCCTGTGACCCTGGTCCCTTCTGGGGGACCAAATACACCGATAAGCTCATCTTT. Translating gives CACDPGPFWGTKYTDKLIF.

By proportion, this clone is medium-sized. This likely traces to a read error, being one base from a far larger clone. The chain is built from TRDV2 and TRDJ3; a weak D match, TRDD3 (6 bases). The V gene's germline CDR1 is GEAIGNYY and CDR2 EKD. This CDR3 is 16 amino acids long. CDR3 protein: CACDARLSWGTRQMFF. The CDR3 DNA sequence: TGTGCCTGTGACGCCAGACTATCCTGGGGCACCCGACAGATGTTTTTC.

In this sample, this clone turned up a few times. TCRdb records a much larger clone's protein for this DNA, with a difference at residue 12 that likely arises from a read error; the protein given is the translation of the DNA. J is TRDJ1 and V is TRDV2; 13 positions match TRDD3. J lost 3 bases, V lost 3 bases, and 18 bases had no gene match. This CDR3 comprises 20 residues. Germline lookup yields CDR1 GEAIGNYY and CDR2 EKD. Here the CDR3 reads CACDLLGDTRRGNWSDKLIF. The CDR3 coding sequence is TGTGCCTGTGACCTACTGGGGGATACGCGAAGGGGAAACTGGTCCGATAAACTCATCTTT.

Remarks on this clone: Since a far larger clone is one base different, this is likely a read error. Other DNA variants within this sample encode the same CDR3. The chain uses TRDV1 and TRDJ1; TRDD3 agrees at 7 bases. The CDR3 runs to 18 residues. Trimming at V came to 0 bases and at J to 0 bases, leaving 10 bases not matched to a gene. From germline, CDR1 is TSWWSYY and CDR2 QGS. The CDR3 loop is CALGELSLRDTHTDKLIF. The CDR3 coding sequence is TGTGCTCTTGGGGAACTTTCTCTGAGGGATACACACACCGATAAACTCATCTTT.

On this clone itself: Given a far larger clone just one base away, this is likely a sequencing read error. Other DNA sequences in the sample encode the same CDR3. The chain links TRDV1 to TRDJ1; the D gene could be TRDD2 or TRDD3 (9 bases each). Germline CDR1 TSWWSYY, CDR2 QGS. The CDR3 is 23 amino acids. CDR3: CALGERIGLPTVLGDPYTDKLIF. DNA for the CDR3: TGTGCTCTTGGGGAAAGAATAGGCCTTCCTACGGTCCTGGGGGATCCGTACACCGACAAACTCATCTTT.

This clone was found a few times. This DNA's translation and the protein TCRdb lists, from a much larger clone, do not match at residue 12, likely due to a read error; the protein shown is translated from the DNA. The V and J genes are TRDV2 and TRDJ1; 8 nucleotides match TRDD3. The CDR3 loop spans 16 amino acids. The germline gives CDR1 GEAIGNYY, CDR2 EKD. The CDR3 bases are TGTGCCTGTGACAAGGTGGGGGATTTTAGCACCAATAAACTCATCTTT. It yields the protein CACDKVGDFSTNKLIF.

Notes on this clone: A read error is the likely source, as a far larger clone sits one nucleotide away. The rearrangement links TRDV1 to TRDJ1; a possible D gene is TRDD2 (6 bases). The CDR3 contains 25 residues. CDR1 and CDR2 from the germline V gene are TSWWSYY and QGS. V shed 3 bases and J shed 3 bases, with 44 bases lying between them. DNA for the CDR3: TGTGCTCTTGGGGATCTAAACCAGAGGACCACCTTCCAAAACCCAGTACTGAAGTACGCCGATAAACTCATCTTT. This sequence encodes CALGDLNQRTTFQNPVLKYADKLIF.

This sequence joins TRDV2 and TRDJ1; no clear D gene. Germline values: CDR1 GEAIGNYY, CDR2 EKD. The CDR3 loop spans 14 amino acids. The V and J ends lost 0 bases and 2 bases respectively, with 9 bases between them. The CDR3, as DNA: TGTGCCTGTGACACCATCGGAGGGACCGATAAACTCATCTTT. Translated, it gives CACDTIGGTDKLIF.

This clone was counted a few times. A far larger clone is one nucleotide away, so this likely arose from a read error. The same CDR3 can be traced to other DNA sequences in this sample. The V call is TRDV1, the J call TRDJ1; 8 nucleotides align to TRDD3. CDR3 size: 17 residues. CDR1 and CDR2 (germline): TSWWSYY, QGS. The CDR3 sequence is CALGETGIRPYTGKLIF. Here the CDR3 DNA reads TGTGCCCTTGGGGAAACCGGGATACGTCCTTACACGGGTAAACTCATCTTT.

This clone was picked up a small number of times. This probably arose from a read error, given a far larger clone one base away. The sample has other DNA sequences that encode this CDR3 too. The CDR3 sequence is CACDLLGDTRRRNWSDKLIF. DNA for the CDR3: TGTGCCTGCGACCTACTGGGGGATACGCGAAGGAGAAACTGGTCCGATAAACTCATCTTT. V is TRDV2 and J is TRDJ1; the match to TRDD3 covers 13 bases. Looked up from germline, CDR1 is GEAIGNYY and CDR2 is EKD. The length of the CDR3 is 20 residues. Losses at the gene ends were 7 bases for V and 3 bases for J; bases not matched to a gene: 22.

This clone was observed a handful of times. TCRdb's protein, taken from a much larger clone, differs from this DNA's translation at residue 9, likely owing to a read error; the protein displayed comes from the DNA. The chain links TRDV2 to TRDJ3, with D unresolved. Germline CDR1 and CDR2: GEAIGNYY and EKD. There are 16 residues in the CDR3. CDR3 protein: CACDARLSCDTRQMFF. Here the CDR3 DNA reads TGTGCCTGTGACGCCAGACTATCCTGTGACACCCGACAGATGTTTTTC.

The table lists this clone with a few counts. This rearrangement joins TRDV2 to TRDJ1; the D is unclear. The ends were cut back, 1 base at V and 2 bases at J, with 13 bases in the middle. Germline assignment: CDR1 GEAIGNYY and CDR2 EKD. The CDR3 runs 15 residues. This CDR3 is CACDTLTRRTDKLIF. The CDR3 DNA sequence: TGTGCCTGTGACACTCTTACTCGTAGGACCGATAAACTCATCTTT.

A few counts support this clone. The protein that TCRdb holds for this DNA derives from a much larger clone and differs from the translated DNA at residue 11, which likely indicates a read error; the protein shown here is translated from the DNA. Other DNA sequences in the sample encode the same CDR3. The genes are TRDV2 and TRDJ3; D perhaps matches TRDD3 (5 bases). CDR1 is GEAIGNYY, CDR2 EKD, per germline. The CDR3 is 16 residues long. CDR3 sequence reads: CACDARLSWDARQMFF. In nucleotides, the CDR3 is TGTGCCTGTGACGCCAGACTATCCTGGGACGCCCGACAGATGTTTTTC.

The table lists this clone with a few counts. The TCRdb record carries a much larger clone's protein, which differs from this DNA's translation at residue 6; a read error is the likely cause, and the protein listed here is the DNA translation. The chain couples TRAV29/DV5 to TRDJ1; 8 bases agree with TRDD3. Germline CDR1 is NSMFDY and CDR2 is ISSIKDK. With V trimmed by 0 bases and J by 1 base, 11 bases remained unmatched. The CDR3 has 17 amino acids. This CDR3 is CAASAFYGWGITDKLIF. The DNA of the CDR3 is TGTGCAGCAAGCGCCTTCTACGGTTGGGGGATCACCGATAAACTCATCTTT.

Remarks on this clone: Given a far larger clone just one base away, this is likely a sequencing read error. The sample carries other DNA sequences with the same CDR3. The chain links TRDV1 to TRDJ1; 8 nucleotides line up with TRDD3. The CDR3 totals 32 residues. From germline, CDR1 is TSWWSYY and CDR2 QGS. With 2 bases clipped from V and 0 bases from J, the junction kept 53 bases outside the gene matches. The CDR3 here is CALGEGRSTDFVKLLWPPSITGGPRYTDKLIF. The CDR3 DNA is TGTGCTCTTGGGGAAGGGAGGAGCACGGATTTTGTTAAGCTTCTCTGGCCTCCTTCAATTACTGGGGGCCCAAGGTACACCGATAAACTCATCTTT.

This clone has only a few counts. Translating this DNA gives a protein that differs at residue 4 from the TCRdb one, which belongs to a much larger clone; a read error is likely, and the protein shown is this translation. The chain couples TRDV2 to TRDJ3; 8 bases match TRDD3. This CDR3 is 22 amino acids long. CDR1 GEAIGNYY and CDR2 EKD come from the germline V gene. The DNA for the CDR3 is TGTGCCTGTGGCACCCCCCCCATCAGTACTGGGGGCCGCTCCTGGGACACCCGACAGATGTTTTTC. This translates into CACGTPPISTGGRSWDTRQMFF.

This clone has just a few counts. TCRdb lists the protein of a much larger clone for this DNA, which differs at residue 3, so this is likely a read error; the protein given here is translated from the DNA itself. The chain couples TRDV2 to TRDJ4, with D possibly being TRDD2 (5 bases). The CDR3 has 18 residues. CDR1 and CDR2 from the germline V gene are GEAIGNYY and EKD. CDR3 in DNA: TGTGCCAGTGACGATGGCCTTCACCGACCACAATTTACCAGACCCCTGATCTTT. Translated: CASDDGLHRPQFTRPLIF.

This clone was observed a handful of times. TCRdb shows a much larger clone's protein in place of this DNA's translation, and the two differ at residue 18, likely through a read error; the protein shown is translated from the DNA. The J gene is TRDJ1, the V gene TRDV1; TRDD3 aligns across 7 bases. Germline assignment: CDR1 TSWWSYY and CDR2 QGS. The CDR3 sequence is 20 residues long. The CDR3 bases are TGTGCTCTTGGGGCACACCGATTTCTTCCCTCCCCGTACTGGGGCGATAAACCCATCTTT. It translates to CALGAHRFLPSPYWGDKPIF.

A word on this clone: This probably arose from a read error, given a far larger clone one base away. Other nucleotide sequences in the sample specify the same CDR3. This chain uses TRDV2 with TRDJ4; possibly TRDD2 for D (5 bases). The CDR3 runs 18 residues. Germline CDR1 is GEAIGNYY and CDR2 is EKD. The ends were cut back, 3 bases at V and 0 bases at J, with 25 bases in the middle. The CDR3, as DNA: TGTGCCTGTGACGACGGCCTTCACCGACCACAATTTACCAGACCCCTGATCTTT. Encoded protein: CACDDGLHRPQFTRPLIF.

A word on this clone: TCRdb has a much larger clone's protein, which differs at residue 12 from the translation of this DNA, likely because of a read error; what is shown is the protein translated from the DNA. The rearrangement uses TRDV1 and TRDJ1; 9 positions agree with TRDD2. The CDR3 is 19 residues long. Germline V CDR1 and CDR2: TSWWSYY, QGS. With 5 bases clipped from V and 1 base from J, the junction kept 17 bases outside the gene matches. The CDR3 coding sequence is TGTGCTCTTGGGACGTGGCCTTCCTACTTGGGGTATGTCACCGATAAACTCATCTTT. Translation: CALGTWPSYLGYVTDKLIF.